The 21 T cell receptor beta chains below were found in one sample sequenced in a study of blood T cell repertoires in COVID-19 (TCRdb year 2020). Libraries were prepared through the immunoSEQ multiplex PCR assay. In TCRdb, the immuneACCESS table is reduced to in-frame sequences with V and J assigned. These tables do not hold every clone; where another copy was compared, an unresolved V gene accounts for under half, and the others remain unexplained. For this sample there are under 75,000 clones; about 73% appear just once. The leading ten clones occupy more than 20% of the sample. The sample was peripheral blood. Every receptor here comes from a man aged 55 to 70 with acute or convalescent COVID-19.

This clone was found once. V is TRBV11-2 and J is TRBJ2-7, with TRBD2 matching over 9 bases. Per germline, CDR1 SGHAT and CDR2 FQNNGV. This CDR3 has 14 residues. J lost 5 bases, V lost 7 bases, and 9 bases had no gene match. The CDR3 coding sequence is TGTGCCAGCACCCGAGCGGGAGGAAGCAACGAGCAGTACTTC. Translating it yields CASTRAGGSNEQYF.

The rearrangement links TRBV6-2 or TRBV6-3 to TRBJ2-7; 8 bases match TRBD2. Germline V lookup: CDR1 MNHEY, CDR2 SVGEGT. J lost 3 bases, V lost 7 bases, and 8 bases had no gene match. The CDR3 loop spans 14 amino acids. This chain's CDR3 is CASNPPGGLYEQYF. Written as DNA, the CDR3 is TGTGCCAGCAACCCCCCGGGAGGGCTCTACGAGCAGTACTTC.

The rearrangement uses TRBV7-3 and TRBJ2-5; D not resolved. The CDR3 loop spans 13 amino acids. Trimming left V 2 bases short and J 2 bases short, with 6 bases between. The germline V gene encodes CDR1 SGHTA and CDR2 FQGTGA. In DNA form, the CDR3 reads TGTGCCAGCAGCTTATACGGTCAAGAGACCCAGTACTTC. Its protein is CASSLYGQETQYF.

The V and J genes are TRBV5-1 and TRBJ2-7; possible D gene TRBD1, 6 bases. The CDR3 spans 14 residues. CDR1 is SGHRS and CDR2 is YFSETQ in the germline V gene. Trimming left V 4 bases short and J 3 bases short, with 14 bases between. CDR3 DNA: TGCGCCAGCAGCACACAGGGTTTAGACTACGAGCAGTACTTC. Its protein product is CASSTQGLDYEQYF.

The chain combines TRBV6-5 with TRBJ1-5; 11 bases fit TRBD1. V lost 7 bases to trimming and J lost 6 bases; unmatched junction nucleotides: 8. The CDR3 has 15 amino acids. Germline-derived CDR1 and CDR2 are MNHEY and SVGAGI. This CDR3 is CASKLGQGGRQPQHF. Here the CDR3 DNA reads TGTGCCAGCAAATTGGGACAGGGGGGTCGTCAGCCCCAGCATTTT.

This clone is a singleton in its sample. The rearrangement joins TRBV7-2 to TRBJ2-1, with 14 nucleotides matching TRBD2. There are 15 residues in the CDR3. Germline CDR1 reads SGHTA; CDR2 reads FQGNSA. J was trimmed by 8 bases and V by 6 bases; bases with no gene match: 6. CDR3 DNA sequence: TGTGCCAGCAGTTACGGGACTAGCGGGAGCGATGAGCAGTTCTTC. Its translation: CASSYGTSGSDEQFF.

The rearrangement links TRBV3-1 (or the pseudogene TRBV3-2) to TRBJ2-3, with 12 bases that match TRBD2. This CDR3 has 16 residues. Germline trimming cut 1 base from V and 3 bases from J; bases unmatched to any gene: 2. The germline V gene encodes CDR1 LGHDT and CDR2 YNNKEL (reference sequence). This CDR3 reads CASSQALAGGTDTQYF. The DNA for the CDR3 is TGTGCCAGCAGCCAAGCGCTAGCGGGGGGGACAGATACGCAGTATTTT.

The rearrangement uses TRBV12-3 or TRBV12-4 and TRBJ2-1; TRBD1 matches at 7 bases. The CDR3 length is 13 residues. V trimming: 9 bases; J trimming: 0 bases; junction bases outside the gene matches: 2. CDR3 amino acids: CASPGGSYNEQFF. The CDR3 DNA follows: TGTGCCAGTCCAGGGGGCTCCTACAATGAGCAGTTCTTC.

J is TRBJ2-5 and V is TRBV19; 8 positions agree with TRBD1. The CDR3 sequence is 15 residues long. In germline, CDR1 is LNHDA, CDR2 SQIVND (reference sequence). J gave up 4 bases and V 1 base, and 5 bases lay outside the gene matches. The CDR3 is CASSIAKTGVETQYF. CDR3 nucleotide sequence: TGTGCCAGTAGTATAGCGAAGACAGGGGTAGAGACCCAGTACTTC.

The chain joins TRBV9 to TRBJ2-1, with D uncertain. The CDR3 extends over 13 amino acids. Between the trimmed V and J ends, which lost 0 bases and 6 bases, there was a span of 7 bases. Germline V gene sequence: CDR1 SGDLS, CDR2 YYNGEE. The CDR3 sequence: CASSVATRNEQFF. The CDR3 nucleotides read TGTGCCAGCAGCGTAGCTACCCGCAATGAGCAGTTCTTC.

V usage is TRBV7-3 and J usage is TRBJ1-1, with 12 positions matching TRBD1. Trimming cost V 6 bases and J 8 bases; bases outside gene matches: 7. The CDR3 is 14 residues long. Germline V gives CDR1 SGHTA, CDR2 FQGTGA. CDR3 loop: CASSQSGQGAEAFF. CDR3 nucleotide sequence: TGTGCCAGCAGTCAATCGGGACAGGGGGCGGAAGCTTTCTTT.

The V and J genes are TRBV7-9 and TRBJ1-6; 8 bases line up with TRBD1. The CDR3 covers 14 residues. The V segment lost 4 bases and the J segment 9 bases; nucleotides outside the gene matches: 5. From germline, CDR1 is SEHNR and CDR2 FQNEAQ (reference sequence). CDR3 sequence: CASSSTGVGSPLHF. The CDR3 region has the DNA TGTGCCAGCAGCTCGACAGGGGTGGGTTCACCCCTCCACTTT. The variable domain in full, completed from reference TRBV7-9 and TRBJ1-6, reads DTGVSQNPRHKITKRGQNVTFRCDPISEHNRLYWYRQTLGQGPEFLTYFQNEAQLEKSRLLSDRFSAERPKGSFSTLEIQRTEQGDSAMYLCASSSTGVGSPLHFGNGTRLTVT.

In its sample, this clone was seen a few times. The V and J genes are TRBV3-1 (or the pseudogene TRBV3-2) and TRBJ2-7; tentative D call: TRBD2 (6 bases). The CDR3 covers 15 residues. From germline, CDR1 is LGHDT and CDR2 YNNKEL (reference sequence). V gave up 0 bases and J gave up 2 bases, with 11 bases separating them. In DNA form, the CDR3 reads TGTGCCAGCAGCCAAGAAGAGGGAGGAACCTACGAGCAGTACTTC. Protein product: CASSQEEGGTYEQYF.

CDR3 sequence: CASSVAITDTQYF. CDR3 DNA: TGTGCCAGCAGCGTAGCTATCACAGATACGCAGTATTTT. V and J are TRBV9 and TRBJ2-3, with D unclear. This CDR3 comprises 13 residues. Germline CDR1 and CDR2: SGDLS and YYNGEE. The germline V and J ends were trimmed by 0 bases and 2 bases, with 4 bases remaining between them.

V gene TRBV15 combines with J gene TRBJ1-4; 8 bases match TRBD1. The CDR3 has 16 residues. Per the germline V gene, CDR1 is LNHNV and CDR2 is YYDKDF (reference sequence). The ends lost 4 bases at V and 0 bases at J; junction bases unmatched: 4. DNA of the CDR3: TGTGCCACCAGCACGGGACAGGCAGCAACTAATGAAAAACTGTTTTTT. Translated: CATSTGQAATNEKLFF.

The chain has TRBV6-4 and TRBJ1-6; D remains unclear. The germline CDR1 and CDR2 sequences are MRHNA and SNTAGT. V lost 0 bases to trimming and J lost 7 bases, with 10 bases between them. The CDR3 contains 15 residues. The CDR3 nucleotides are TGTGCCAGCAGTGACTCGATCGGGGAGAATTCACCCCTCCACTTT. Its translation is CASSDSIGENSPLHF.

J is TRBJ1-2 and V is TRBV20-1; D is unclear. CDR3 size: 10 residues. V was clipped by 7 bases and J by 6 bases, with 9 bases between them. Germline CDR1 reads DFQATT; CDR2 reads SNEGSKA (reference sequence). Here the CDR3 reads CSGLQDGYTF. DNA for the CDR3: TGCAGTGGTCTTCAGGATGGCTACACCTTC.

The V call is TRBV30, the J call TRBJ1-5; 7 positions agree with TRBD1. Trimming at V came to 7 bases and at J to 3 bases, leaving 6 bases not matched to a gene. The V gene's germline CDR1 is GTSNPN and CDR2 SVGIG (reference sequence). The CDR3 spans 13 residues. The CDR3 sequence: CAYSGQYNQPQHF. The CDR3 DNA sequence: TGTGCCTACTCGGGACAGTACAATCAGCCCCAGCATTTT.

Remarks on this clone: The sample has other DNA sequences that encode this CDR3 too. The V gene is TRBV9, the J gene TRBJ1-4; no clear D gene. The germline V gene encodes CDR1 SGDLS and CDR2 YYNGEE. Trimming stripped 4 bases from V and 5 bases from J, with 12 bases between. The CDR3 contains 14 residues. The DNA for the CDR3 is TGTGCCAGCAGCCTCCTCGGTGCCAATGAAAAACTGTTTTTT. Protein sequence: CASSLLGANEKLFF.

The chain links TRBV6-5 to TRBJ2-7; the D gene is possibly TRBD2 (6 bases). The CDR3 length is 15 residues. Germline V gene data show CDR1 as MNHEY and CDR2 as SVGAGI. V lost 6 bases and J lost 4, with 19 bases in between. The CDR3 DNA sequence: TGTGCCAGCAGCCAGAGTGGGGGAGGAGGGTACGAGCAGTACGTC. Protein sequence: CASSQSGGGGYEQYV.

This chain connects TRBV27 to TRBJ2-7; the match to TRBD2 covers 13 bases. CDR3 length: 18 amino acids. After removal of 8 bases from V and 3 bases from J, the junction contained 16 bases not matched to a gene. Germline V CDR1 and CDR2: MNHEY, SMNVEV (reference sequence). DNA for the CDR3: TGTGCCAGCCAAGCCGGGACTAGCGGGATTCCACGGCTCTACGAGCAGTACTTC. This encodes CASQAGTSGIPRLYEQYF.